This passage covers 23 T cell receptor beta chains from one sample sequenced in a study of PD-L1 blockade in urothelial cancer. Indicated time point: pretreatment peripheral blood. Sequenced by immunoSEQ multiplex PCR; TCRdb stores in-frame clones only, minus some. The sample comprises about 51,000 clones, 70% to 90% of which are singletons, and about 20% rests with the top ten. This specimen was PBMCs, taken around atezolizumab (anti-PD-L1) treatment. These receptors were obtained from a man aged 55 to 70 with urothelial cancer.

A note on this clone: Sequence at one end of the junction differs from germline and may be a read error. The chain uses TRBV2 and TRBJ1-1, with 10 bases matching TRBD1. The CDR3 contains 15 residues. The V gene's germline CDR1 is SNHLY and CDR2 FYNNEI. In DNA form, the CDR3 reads TGTGCCAGCAGGGAAGGGACAGGGGCGAACACTGAAGCTTTCTTT. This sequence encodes CASREGTGANTEAFF.

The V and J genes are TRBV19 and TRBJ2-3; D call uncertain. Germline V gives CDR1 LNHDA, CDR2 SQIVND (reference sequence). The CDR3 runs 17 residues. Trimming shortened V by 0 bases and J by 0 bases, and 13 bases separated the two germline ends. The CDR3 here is CASSIDYPHLSTDTQYF. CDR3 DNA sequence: TGTGCCAGTAGTATAGACTACCCGCACCTTAGCACAGATACGCAGTATTTT.

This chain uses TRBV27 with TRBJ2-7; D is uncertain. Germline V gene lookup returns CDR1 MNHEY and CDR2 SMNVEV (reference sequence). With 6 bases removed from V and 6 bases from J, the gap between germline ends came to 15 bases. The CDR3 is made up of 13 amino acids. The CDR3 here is CASRAGPLREQYF. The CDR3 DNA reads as TGTGCCAGCAGGGCTGGGCCGCTACGCGAGCAGTACTTC.

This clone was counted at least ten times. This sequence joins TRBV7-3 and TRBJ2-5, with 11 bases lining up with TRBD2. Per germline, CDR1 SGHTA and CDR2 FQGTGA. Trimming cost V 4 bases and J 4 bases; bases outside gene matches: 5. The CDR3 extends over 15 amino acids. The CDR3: CASSSLAGGRETQYF. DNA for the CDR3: TGTGCCAGCAGCTCCTTAGCGGGGGGGCGAGAGACCCAGTACTTC.

The CDR3 here is CASSGETGRKFF. CDR3 in DNA: TGCGCCAGCAGCGGAGAGACAGGGAGGAAGTTCTTC. The rearrangement links TRBV5-1 to TRBJ2-1, with a weak D call TRBD1 (7 bases). The CDR3 consists of 12 residues. Germline CDR1 and CDR2: SGHRS and YFSETQ. Trimming cost V 4 bases and J 14 bases, with 16 bases left between them.

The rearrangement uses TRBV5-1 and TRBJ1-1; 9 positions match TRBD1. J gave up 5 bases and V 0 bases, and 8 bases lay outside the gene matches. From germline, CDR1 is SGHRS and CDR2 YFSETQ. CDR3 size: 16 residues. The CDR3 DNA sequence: TGCGCCAGCAGCTTGGAGGGGACAGGGTGGGGTACTGAAGCTTTCTTT. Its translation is CASSLEGTGWGTEAFF. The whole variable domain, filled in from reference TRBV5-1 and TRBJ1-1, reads KAGVTQTPRYLIKTRGQQVTLSCSPISGHRSVSWYQQTPGQGLQFLFEYFSETQRNKGNFPGRFSGRQFSNSRSEMNVSTLELGDSALYLCASSLEGTGWGTEAFFGQGTRLTVV.

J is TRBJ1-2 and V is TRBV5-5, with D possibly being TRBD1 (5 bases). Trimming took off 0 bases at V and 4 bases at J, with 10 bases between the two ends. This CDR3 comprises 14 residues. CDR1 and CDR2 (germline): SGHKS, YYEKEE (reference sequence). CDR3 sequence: CASSLEGRVYGYTF. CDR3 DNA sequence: TGTGCCAGCAGCTTGGAGGGCAGGGTCTATGGCTACACCTTC.

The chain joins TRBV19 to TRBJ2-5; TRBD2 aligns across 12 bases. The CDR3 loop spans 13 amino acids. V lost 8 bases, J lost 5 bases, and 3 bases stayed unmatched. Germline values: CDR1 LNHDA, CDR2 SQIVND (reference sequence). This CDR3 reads CASGLAGMETQYF. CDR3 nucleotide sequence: TGTGCCAGTGGACTAGCGGGAATGGAGACCCAGTACTTC.

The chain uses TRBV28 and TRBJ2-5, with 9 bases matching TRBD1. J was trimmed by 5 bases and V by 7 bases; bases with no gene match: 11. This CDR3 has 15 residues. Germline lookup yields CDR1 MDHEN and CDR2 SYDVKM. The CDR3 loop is CASKNRGRLGETQYF. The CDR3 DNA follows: TGTGCCAGCAAAAACAGGGGGCGGCTTGGCGAGACCCAGTACTTC.

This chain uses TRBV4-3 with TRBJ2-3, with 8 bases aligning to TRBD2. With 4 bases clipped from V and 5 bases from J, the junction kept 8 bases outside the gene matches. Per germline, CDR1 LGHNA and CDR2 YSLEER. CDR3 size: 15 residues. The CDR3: CASSPGGGHEDTQYF. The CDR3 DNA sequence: TGCGCCAGCAGCCCGGGGGGGGGCCATGAAGATACGCAGTATTTT.

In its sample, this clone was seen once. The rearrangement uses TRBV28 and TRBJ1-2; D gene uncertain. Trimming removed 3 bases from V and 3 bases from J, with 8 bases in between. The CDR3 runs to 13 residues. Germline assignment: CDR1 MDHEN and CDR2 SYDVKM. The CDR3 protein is CASSFGNDYGYTF. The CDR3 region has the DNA TGTGCCAGCAGTTTCGGGAATGACTATGGCTACACCTTC.

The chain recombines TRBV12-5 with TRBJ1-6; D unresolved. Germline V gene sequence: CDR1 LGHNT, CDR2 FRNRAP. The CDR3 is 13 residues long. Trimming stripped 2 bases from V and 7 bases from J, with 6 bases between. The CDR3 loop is CASGLRENSPLHF. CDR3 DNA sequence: TGTGCTAGTGGTTTGCGCGAGAATTCACCCCTCCACTTT.

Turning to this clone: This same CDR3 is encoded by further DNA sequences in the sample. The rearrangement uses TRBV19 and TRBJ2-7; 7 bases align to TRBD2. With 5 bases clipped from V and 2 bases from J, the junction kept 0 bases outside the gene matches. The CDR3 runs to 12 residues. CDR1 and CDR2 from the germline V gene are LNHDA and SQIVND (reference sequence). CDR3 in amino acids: CASSGGAYEQYF. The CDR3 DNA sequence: TGTGCCAGTAGTGGGGGGGCCTACGAGCAGTACTTC.

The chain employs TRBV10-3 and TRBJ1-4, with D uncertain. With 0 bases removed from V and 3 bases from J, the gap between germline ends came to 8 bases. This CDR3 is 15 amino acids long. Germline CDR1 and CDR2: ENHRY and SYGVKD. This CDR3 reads CAISESGGPNEKLFF. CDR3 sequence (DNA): TGTGCCATCAGTGAGTCCGGAGGGCCTAATGAAAAACTGTTTTTT.

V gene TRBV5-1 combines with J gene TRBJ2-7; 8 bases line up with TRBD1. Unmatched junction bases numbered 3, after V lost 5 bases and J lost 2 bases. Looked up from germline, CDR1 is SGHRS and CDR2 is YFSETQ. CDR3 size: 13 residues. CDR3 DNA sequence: TGCGCCAGCAGTAGACAGGGGACCTACGAGCAGTACTTC. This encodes CASSRQGTYEQYF.

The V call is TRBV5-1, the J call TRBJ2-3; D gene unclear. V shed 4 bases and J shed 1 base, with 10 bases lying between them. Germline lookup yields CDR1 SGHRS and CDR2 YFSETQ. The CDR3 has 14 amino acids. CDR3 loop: CASSPSTRTDTQYF. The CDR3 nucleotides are TGCGCCAGCAGCCCGTCGACTCGCACAGATACGCAGTATTTT.

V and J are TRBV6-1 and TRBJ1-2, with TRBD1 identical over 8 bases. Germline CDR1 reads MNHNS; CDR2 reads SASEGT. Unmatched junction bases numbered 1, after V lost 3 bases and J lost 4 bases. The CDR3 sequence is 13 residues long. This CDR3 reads CASSETGAYGYTF. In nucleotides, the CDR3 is TGTGCCAGCAGTGAGACAGGGGCCTATGGCTACACCTTC.

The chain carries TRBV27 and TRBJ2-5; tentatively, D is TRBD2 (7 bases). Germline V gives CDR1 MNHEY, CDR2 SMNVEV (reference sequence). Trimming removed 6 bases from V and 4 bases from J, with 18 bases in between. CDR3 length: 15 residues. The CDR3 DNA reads TGTGCCAGCAGAGCCTCAACAGGGAGGGCAGAGACCCAGTACTTC. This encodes CASRASTGRAETQYF.

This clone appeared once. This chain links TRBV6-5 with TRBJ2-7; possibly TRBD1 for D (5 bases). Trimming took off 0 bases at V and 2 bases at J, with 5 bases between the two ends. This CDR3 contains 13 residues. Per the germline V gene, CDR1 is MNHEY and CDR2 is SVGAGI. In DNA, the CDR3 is TGTGCCAGCAGTTACTCGGACACCTACGAGCAGTACTTC. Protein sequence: CASSYSDTYEQYF.

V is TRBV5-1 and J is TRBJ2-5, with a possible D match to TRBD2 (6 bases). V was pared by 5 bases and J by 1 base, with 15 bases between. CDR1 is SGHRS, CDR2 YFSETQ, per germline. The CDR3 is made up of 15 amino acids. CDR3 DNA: TGCGCCAGCAGGGTCGGGGGAGGAAGCCAAGAGACCCAGTACTTC. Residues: CASRVGGGSQETQYF.

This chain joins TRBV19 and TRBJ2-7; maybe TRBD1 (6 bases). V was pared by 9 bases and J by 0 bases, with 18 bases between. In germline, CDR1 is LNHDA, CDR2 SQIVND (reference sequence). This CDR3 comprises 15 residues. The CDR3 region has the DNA TGTGCCAGCATAGATCCGGGCAGGGGCTCCTACGAGCAGTACTTC. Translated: CASIDPGRGSYEQYF. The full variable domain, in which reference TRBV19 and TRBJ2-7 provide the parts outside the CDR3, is DGGITQSPKYLFRKEGQNVTLSCEQNLNHDAMYWYRQDPGQGLRLIYYSQIVNDFQKGDIAEGYSVSREKKESFPLTVTSAQKNPTAFYLCASIDPGRGSYEQYFGPGTRLTVT.

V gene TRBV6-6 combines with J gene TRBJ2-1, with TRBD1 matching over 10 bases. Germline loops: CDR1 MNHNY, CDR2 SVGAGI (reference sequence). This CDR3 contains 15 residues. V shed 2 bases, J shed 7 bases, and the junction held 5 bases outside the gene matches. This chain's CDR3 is CASSYGTGVFNEQFF. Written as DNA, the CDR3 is TGTGCCAGCAGTTACGGGACAGGGGTTTTTAATGAGCAGTTCTTC.

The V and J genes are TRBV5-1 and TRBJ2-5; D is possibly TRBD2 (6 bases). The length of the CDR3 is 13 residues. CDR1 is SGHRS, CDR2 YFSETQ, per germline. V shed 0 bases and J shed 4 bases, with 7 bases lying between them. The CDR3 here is CASSLEGGETQYF. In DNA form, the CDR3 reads TGCGCCAGCAGCTTGGAGGGAGGAGAGACCCAGTACTTC.